These T cell receptor beta chains were read from a single sample in a study of T cell repertoires in cytomegalovirus infection. MiXCR, run by TCRdb on the reads, gives a single entry per CDR3 protein. The sample contains 35,000 to 55,000 distinct CDR3 sequences, 20% to 25% of which appear only once. These TCRs are of unknown antigen specificity. The sequenced material came from PBMCs, sequenced either directly or after in vitro stimulation (not recorded which). Receptor source: a human donor in good health (CMV status not recorded). Some clones in this sample may be carry-over from other donors' samples. Each CDR3 is given with its conserved first and last residue. The D gene is left open where the match is weak. Size is omitted from some rows. Given values are once, few, many or a class for expanded clones.

abundance: many
len: 16
d_gene: TRBD1
v_gene: TRBV2
j_gene: TRBJ2-2
CDR3aa: CASRFIDRGDAGELFF
CDR3nt: TGTGCCAGCAGATTTATAGACAGGGGCGACGCCGGGGAGCTGTTTTTT

abundance: few
len: 12
d_gene: -
v_gene: TRBV11-2
j_gene: TRBJ2-7
CDR3aa: CASSLGRSEQYF
CDR3nt: TGTGCCAGCAGCTTGGGCCGTTCCGAGCAGTACTTC

abundance: many
len: 13
d_gene: -
v_gene: TRBV7-2
j_gene: TRBJ2-3
CDR3aa: CASSPPGTNTQYF
CDR3nt: TGTGCCAGCAGCCCCCCCGGGACGAATACGCAGTATTTT

abundance: many
len: 15
d_gene: -
v_gene: TRBV7-2
j_gene: TRBJ1-2
CDR3aa: CASSLQDLGTYGYTF
CDR3nt: TGTGCCAGCAGTCTCCAGGATCTAGGCACCTATGGCTACACCTTC

abundance: many
len: 13
d_gene: -
v_gene: TRBV7-9
j_gene: TRBJ2-5
CDR3aa: CASSLVLKETQYF
CDR3nt: TGTGCCAGCAGCTTAGTCCTTAAAGAGACCCAGTACTTC

abundance: -
len: 15
d_gene: -
v_gene: TRBV7-2
j_gene: TRBJ2-7
CDR3aa: CASSLMLGHLYEQYF
CDR3nt: TGTGCCAGCAGCTTAATGCTAGGGCATCTATACGAGCAGTACTTC

abundance: -
len: 13
d_gene: -
v_gene: TRBV20-1
j_gene: TRBJ1-1
CDR3aa: CSAPGPVNTEAFF
CDR3nt: TGCAGTGCTCCTGGACCGGTGAACACTGAAGCTTTCTTT

abundance: few
len: 14
d_gene: -
v_gene: TRBV2
j_gene: TRBJ2-5
CDR3aa: CASTIRGNQETQYF
CDR3nt: TGTGCCAGCACCATACGGGGGAACCAAGAGACCCAGTACTTC

abundance: few
len: 14
d_gene: TRBD2
v_gene: TRBV7-2
j_gene: TRBJ2-5
CDR3aa: CASSYQRGQETQYF
CDR3nt: TGTGCCAGCAGCTACCAGCGGGGTCAAGAGACCCAGTACTTC

abundance: -
len: 15
d_gene: TRBD1
v_gene: TRBV20-1
j_gene: TRBJ2-4
CDR3aa: CSANDRARPKNIQYF
CDR3nt: TGCAGTGCTAACGACAGGGCTCGCCCCAAAAACATTCAGTACTTC

abundance: few
len: 16
d_gene: -
v_gene: TRBV20-1
j_gene: TRBJ2-3
CDR3aa: CSARDGSPKITDTQYF
CDR3nt: TGCAGTGCTAGAGATGGCAGTCCCAAGATCACAGATACGCAGTATTTT

abundance: -
len: 13
d_gene: TRBD1
v_gene: TRBV7-4
j_gene: TRBJ1-5
CDR3aa: CASSYQGDQPQHF
CDR3nt: TGTGCCAGCAGCTACCAGGGGGATCAGCCCCAGCATTTT

abundance: -
len: 14
d_gene: -
v_gene: TRBV9
j_gene: TRBJ1-1
CDR3aa: CASSVSDMNTEAFF
CDR3nt: TGTGCCAGCAGCGTATCCGATATGAACACTGAAGCTTTCTTT

abundance: many
len: 16
d_gene: -
v_gene: TRBV24-1
j_gene: TRBJ2-1
CDR3aa: CATSDLPGNRGNEQFF
CDR3nt: TGTGCCACCAGTGATTTGCCGGGGAACCGGGGCAATGAGCAGTTCTTC

abundance: -
len: 13
d_gene: -
v_gene: TRBV29-1
j_gene: TRBJ2-5
CDR3aa: CSAPARGLETQYF
CDR3nt: TGCAGCGCTCCCGCCAGGGGTCTAGAGACCCAGTACTTC

abundance: -
len: 12
d_gene: -
v_gene: TRBV28
j_gene: TRBJ2-7
CDR3aa: CASRPTGYEQYF
CDR3nt: TGTGCCAGCAGACCCACAGGGTACGAGCAGTACTTC

abundance: -
len: 13
d_gene: -
v_gene: TRBV28
j_gene: TRBJ1-5
CDR3aa: CASSFPPDGAQHF
CDR3nt: TGTGCCAGCAGTTTCCCGCCAGATGGGGCCCAGCATTTT

abundance: -
len: 19
d_gene: TRBD1
v_gene: TRBV7-8
j_gene: TRBJ1-3
CDR3aa: CASLEYGTGATLSGNTIYF
CDR3nt: TGTGCCAGCTTAGAATATGGGACAGGAGCAACTCTGTCTGGAAACACCATATATTTT